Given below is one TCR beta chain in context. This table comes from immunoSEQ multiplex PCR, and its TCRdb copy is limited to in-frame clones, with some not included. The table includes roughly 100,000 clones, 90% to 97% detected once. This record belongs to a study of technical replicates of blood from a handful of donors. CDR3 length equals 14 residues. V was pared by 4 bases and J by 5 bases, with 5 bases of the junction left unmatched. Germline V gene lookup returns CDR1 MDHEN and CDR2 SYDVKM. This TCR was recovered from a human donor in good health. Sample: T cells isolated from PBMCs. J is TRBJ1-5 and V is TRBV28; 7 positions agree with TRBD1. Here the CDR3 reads CASSSYRGHQPQHF. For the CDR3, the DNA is TGTGCCAGCAGTTCTTACAGGGGCCATCAGCCCCAGCATTTT.